This record covers a single TCR beta chain. Its specificity is unknown. The sample belongs to a study of vaccination and CD4 T cells after COVID-19. The overall study: Samples were taken after vaccination, a median of roughly 65 days after dose two, with a range of 14 to 241.

Study-wide findings and caveats: Relatively few convalescent patients were studied; early post-infection timepoints were not included. Spike mono-reactivity was found in 304 of the 307 vaccine-specific clones identified in convalescent patients.

TCRdb re-called the PCR reads through MiXCR, storing one row per CDR3 protein. Of about 18,000 distinct CDR3 sequences listed, under 80% are singletons. Trimming shortened V by 0 bases and J by 1 base, and 14 bases separated the two germline ends. The CDR3 totals 16 residues. Germline CDR1 SGHRS, CDR2 YFSETQ. This specimen consisted of CD4+ T cells from blood, obtained before SARS-CoV-2 vaccination. V usage is TRBV5-1 and J usage is TRBJ2-7, with D perhaps being TRBD1 or TRBD2 (5 bases each). The receptor was derived from a human donor who had recovered from COVID-19. The CDR3 DNA follows: TGCGCCAGCAGCTTGGGGGGGTTAGCGCAATCCTACGAGCAGTACTTC. Its protein product is CASSLGGLAQSYEQYF.